This T cell receptor beta chain is from a study of blood T cell repertoires in COVID-19. In the study overall: Acute-phase and convalescent COVID-19 samples originated in the United States, Italy and Spain. Sources were T cells, B-cell-depleted T cells, or PBMCs; the material itself was cDNA or gDNA.

Study processing details: Reference gene primer amplification in the assay estimated nucleated cell counts. Generated by immunoSEQ multiplex PCR, the TCRdb table keeps only in-frame clones and is missing some. Clone size and the V and J calls come from that table; the DNA yielded D and trimming. The table shows about 170,000 clones, with 84% occurring only once. The receptor's source is a woman aged 80 or over with COVID-19, enrolled during active disease. Sample: peripheral blood.

CDR3: CASSPPTGIGEQYF. DNA of the CDR3: TGTGCCAGCTCACCACCGACAGGGATCGGCGAGCAGTACTTC. The chain is built from TRBV18 and TRBJ2-7, with 7 bases identical to TRBD1. This CDR3 region has 14 residues. Germline values: CDR1 KGHSH, CDR2 LQKENI. J gave up 6 bases and V 0 bases, and 5 bases lay outside the gene matches.